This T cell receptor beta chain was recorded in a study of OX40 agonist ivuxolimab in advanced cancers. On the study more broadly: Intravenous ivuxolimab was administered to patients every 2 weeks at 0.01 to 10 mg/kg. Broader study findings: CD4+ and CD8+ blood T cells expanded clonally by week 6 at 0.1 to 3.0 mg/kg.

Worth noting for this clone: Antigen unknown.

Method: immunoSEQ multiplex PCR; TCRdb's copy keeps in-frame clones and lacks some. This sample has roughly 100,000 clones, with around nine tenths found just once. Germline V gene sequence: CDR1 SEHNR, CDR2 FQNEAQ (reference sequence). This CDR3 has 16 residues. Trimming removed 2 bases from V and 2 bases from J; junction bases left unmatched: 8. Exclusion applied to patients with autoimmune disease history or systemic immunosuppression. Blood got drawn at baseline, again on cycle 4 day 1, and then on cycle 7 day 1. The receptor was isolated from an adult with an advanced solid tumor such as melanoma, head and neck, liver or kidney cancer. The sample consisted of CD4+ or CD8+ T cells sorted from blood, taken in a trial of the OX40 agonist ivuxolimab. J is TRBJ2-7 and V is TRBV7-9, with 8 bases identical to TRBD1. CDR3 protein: CASSLRAGQAPYEQYF. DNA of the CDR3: TGTGCCAGCAGCTTAAGGGCGGGACAGGCCCCCTACGAGCAGTACTTC.